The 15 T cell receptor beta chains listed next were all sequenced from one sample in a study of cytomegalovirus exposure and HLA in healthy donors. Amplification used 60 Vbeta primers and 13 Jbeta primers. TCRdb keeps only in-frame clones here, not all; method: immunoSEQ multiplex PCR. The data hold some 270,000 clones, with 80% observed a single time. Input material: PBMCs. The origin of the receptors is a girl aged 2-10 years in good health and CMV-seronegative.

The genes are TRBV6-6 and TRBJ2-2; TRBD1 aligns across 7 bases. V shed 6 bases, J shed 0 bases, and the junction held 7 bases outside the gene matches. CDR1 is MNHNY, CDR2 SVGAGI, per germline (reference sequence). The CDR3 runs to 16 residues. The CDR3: CASRPTGTANTGELFF. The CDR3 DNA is TGTGCCAGCAGGCCAACGGGGACAGCGAACACCGGGGAGCTGTTTTTT.

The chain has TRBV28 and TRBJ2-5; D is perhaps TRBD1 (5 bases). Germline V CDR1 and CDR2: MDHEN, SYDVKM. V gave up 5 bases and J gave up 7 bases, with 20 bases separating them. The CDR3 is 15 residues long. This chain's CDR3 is CASSPSRGSDGTQYF. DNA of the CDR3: TGTGCCAGCAGTCCGAGTAGGGGTTCGGACGGGACCCAGTACTTC.

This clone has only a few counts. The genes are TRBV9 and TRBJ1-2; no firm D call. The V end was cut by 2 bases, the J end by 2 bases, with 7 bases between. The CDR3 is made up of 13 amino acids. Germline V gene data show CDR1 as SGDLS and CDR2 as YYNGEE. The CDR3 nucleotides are TGTGCCAGCAGCGTCCCGGGGAACTATGGCTACACCTTC. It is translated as CASSVPGNYGYTF.

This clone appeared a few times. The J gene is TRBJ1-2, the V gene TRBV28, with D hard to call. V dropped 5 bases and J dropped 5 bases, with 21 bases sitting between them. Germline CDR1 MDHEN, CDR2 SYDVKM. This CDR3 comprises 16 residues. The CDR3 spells CASSIIPDSSFYGYTF. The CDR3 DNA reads TGTGCCAGCAGTATAATCCCGGACTCGTCTTTTTATGGCTACACCTTC.

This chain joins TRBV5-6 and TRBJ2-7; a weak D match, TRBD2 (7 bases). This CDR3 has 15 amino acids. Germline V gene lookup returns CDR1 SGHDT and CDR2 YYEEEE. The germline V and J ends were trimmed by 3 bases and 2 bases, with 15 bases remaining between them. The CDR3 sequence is CASSYLGGGAYEQYF. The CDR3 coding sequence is TGTGCCAGCAGCTACCTGGGAGGGGGGGCCTACGAGCAGTACTTC.

The DNA for the CDR3 is TGTGCCAGCAGCGAGAGGAGGGCCGCCACAGATACGCAGTATTTT. Its translation: CASSERRAATDTQYF. This rearrangement joins TRBV14 to TRBJ2-3; possibly TRBD2 for D (6 bases). This CDR3 has 15 amino acids. Germline V gene lookup returns CDR1 SGHDN and CDR2 FVKESK. The V gene lost 5 bases and the J gene lost 2 bases, with 14 bases spanning the gap.

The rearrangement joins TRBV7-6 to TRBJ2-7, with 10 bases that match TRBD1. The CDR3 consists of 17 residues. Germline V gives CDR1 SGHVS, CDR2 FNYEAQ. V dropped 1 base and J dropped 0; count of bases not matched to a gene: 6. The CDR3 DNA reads TGTGCCAGCAGCTTAGGCGGGACAGGGGATTACTCCTACGAGCAGTACTTC. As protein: CASSLGGTGDYSYEQYF.

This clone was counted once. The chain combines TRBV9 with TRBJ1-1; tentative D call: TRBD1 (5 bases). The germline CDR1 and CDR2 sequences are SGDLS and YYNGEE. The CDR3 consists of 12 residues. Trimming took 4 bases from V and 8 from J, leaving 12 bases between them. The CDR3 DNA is TGTGCCAGCAGCAGGCAGGGAAAGGAAGCTTTCTTT. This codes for CASSRQGKEAFF.

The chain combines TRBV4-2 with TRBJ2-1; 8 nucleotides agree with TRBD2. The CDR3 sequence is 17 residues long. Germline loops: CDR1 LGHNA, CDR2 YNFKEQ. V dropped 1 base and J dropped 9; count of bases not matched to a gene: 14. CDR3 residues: CASSQVSGGGPLGEQFF. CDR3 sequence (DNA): TGTGCCAGCAGCCAAGTTTCGGGCGGGGGGCCTCTAGGTGAGCAGTTCTTC.

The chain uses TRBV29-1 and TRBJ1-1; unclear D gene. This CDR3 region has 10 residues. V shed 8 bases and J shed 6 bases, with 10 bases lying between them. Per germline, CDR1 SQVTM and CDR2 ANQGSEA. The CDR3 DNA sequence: TGCAGCTCCAGTTCTTCTGAAGCTTTCTTT. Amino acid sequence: CSSSSSEAFF. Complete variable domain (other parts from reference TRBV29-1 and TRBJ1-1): SAVISQKPSRDICQRGTSLTIQCQVDSQVTMMFWYRQQPGQSLTLIATANQGSEATYESGFVIDKFPISRPNLTFSTLTVSNMSPEDSSIYLCSSSSSEAFFGQGTRLTVV.

The CDR3 sequence: CASSLSGGTAYEQYF. The CDR3 DNA follows: TGCGCCAGCAGCCTCTCAGGAGGGACAGCGTACGAGCAGTACTTC. The chain carries TRBV4-1 and TRBJ2-7, with D maybe TRBD1 (7 bases). CDR1 is MGHRA and CDR2 is YSYEKL in the germline V gene. The CDR3 covers 15 residues. Trimming took off 4 bases at V and 4 bases at J, with 17 bases between the two ends.

The CDR3 loop is CASSLAWTSGSHYEQYF. The CDR3 DNA sequence: TGCGCCAGCAGCTTGGCCTGGACTAGCGGGTCTCACTACGAGCAGTACTTC. The chain carries TRBV5-1 and TRBJ2-7, with 11 positions matching TRBD2. Germline V gene sequence: CDR1 SGHRS, CDR2 YFSETQ. The CDR3 spans 17 residues. The V segment lost 0 bases and the J segment 3 bases; nucleotides outside the gene matches: 8.

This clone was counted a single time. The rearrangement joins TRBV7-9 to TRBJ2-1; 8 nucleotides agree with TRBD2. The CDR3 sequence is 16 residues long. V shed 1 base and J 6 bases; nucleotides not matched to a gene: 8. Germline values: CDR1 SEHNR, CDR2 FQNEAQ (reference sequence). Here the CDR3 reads CASSLEGTSSFNEQFF. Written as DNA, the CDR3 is TGTGCCAGCAGCTTAGAGGGGACTAGTTCTTTCAATGAGCAGTTCTTC.

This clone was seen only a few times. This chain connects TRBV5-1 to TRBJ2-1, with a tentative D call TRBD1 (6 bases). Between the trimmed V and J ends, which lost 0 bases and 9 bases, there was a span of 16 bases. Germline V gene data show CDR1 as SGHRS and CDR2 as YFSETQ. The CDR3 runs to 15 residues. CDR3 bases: TGCGCCAGCAGCTTGGGTCCAGGGGTGTTTTCTGAGCAGTTCTTC. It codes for CASSLGPGVFSEQFF.

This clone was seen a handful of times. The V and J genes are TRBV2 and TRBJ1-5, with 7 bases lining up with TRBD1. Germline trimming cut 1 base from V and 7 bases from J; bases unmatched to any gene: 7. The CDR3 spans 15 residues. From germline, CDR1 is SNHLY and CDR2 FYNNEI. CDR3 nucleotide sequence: TGTGCCAGCAGTGAAGGGCAGGGGGTTGGACAGCCCCAGCATTTT. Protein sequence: CASSEGQGVGQPQHF.